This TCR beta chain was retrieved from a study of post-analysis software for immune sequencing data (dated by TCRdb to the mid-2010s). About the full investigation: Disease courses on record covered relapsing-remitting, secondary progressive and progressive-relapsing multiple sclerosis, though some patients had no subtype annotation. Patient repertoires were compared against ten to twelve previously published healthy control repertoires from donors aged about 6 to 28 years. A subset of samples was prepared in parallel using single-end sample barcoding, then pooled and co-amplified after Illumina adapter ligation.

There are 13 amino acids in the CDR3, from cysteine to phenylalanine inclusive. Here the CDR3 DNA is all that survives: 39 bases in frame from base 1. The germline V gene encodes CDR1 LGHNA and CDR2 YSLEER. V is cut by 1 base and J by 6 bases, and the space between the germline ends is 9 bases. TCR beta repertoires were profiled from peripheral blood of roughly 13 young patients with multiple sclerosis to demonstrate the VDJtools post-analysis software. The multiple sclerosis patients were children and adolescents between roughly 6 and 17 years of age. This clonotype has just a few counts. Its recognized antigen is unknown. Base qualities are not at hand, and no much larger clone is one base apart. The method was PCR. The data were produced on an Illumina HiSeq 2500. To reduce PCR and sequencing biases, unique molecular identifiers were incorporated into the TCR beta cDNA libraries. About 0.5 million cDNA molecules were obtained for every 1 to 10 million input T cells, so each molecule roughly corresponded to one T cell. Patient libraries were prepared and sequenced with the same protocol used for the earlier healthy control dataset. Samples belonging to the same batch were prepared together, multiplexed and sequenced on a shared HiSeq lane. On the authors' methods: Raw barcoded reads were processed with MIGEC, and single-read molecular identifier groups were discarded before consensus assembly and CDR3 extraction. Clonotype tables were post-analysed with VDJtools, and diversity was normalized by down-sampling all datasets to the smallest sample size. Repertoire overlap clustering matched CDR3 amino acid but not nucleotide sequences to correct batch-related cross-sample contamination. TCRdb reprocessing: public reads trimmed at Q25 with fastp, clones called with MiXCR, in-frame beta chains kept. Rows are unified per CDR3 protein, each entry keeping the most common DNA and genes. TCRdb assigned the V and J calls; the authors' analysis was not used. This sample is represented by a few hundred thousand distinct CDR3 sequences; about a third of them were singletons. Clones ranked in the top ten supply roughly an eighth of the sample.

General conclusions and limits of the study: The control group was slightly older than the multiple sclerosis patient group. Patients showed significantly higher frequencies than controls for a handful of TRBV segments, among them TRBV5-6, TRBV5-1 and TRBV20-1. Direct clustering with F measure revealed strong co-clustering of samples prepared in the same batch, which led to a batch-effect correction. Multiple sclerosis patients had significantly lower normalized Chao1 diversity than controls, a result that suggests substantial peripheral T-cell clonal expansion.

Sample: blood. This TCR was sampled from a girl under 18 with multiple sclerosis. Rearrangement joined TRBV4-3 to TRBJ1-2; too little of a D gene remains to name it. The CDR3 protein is CASSQAAGDGYTF. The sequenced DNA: TGCGCCAGCAGCCAAGCCGCGGGAGATGGCTACACCTTC.